This record covers a single T cell receptor (beta chain). Its antigen is currently unknown. The table came from immunoSEQ multiplex PCR; TCRdb's copy has only in-frame clones and leaves some out. In the table there are 50,000 or so clones, around 90% of which are singletons. These data come from a study of lymphopenia after photon versus proton radiotherapy. Study-level findings and limits: In patients who died, overall survival fell as post-nadir TCR diversity dropped more. Survival link was tested only in deceased patients; proton benefit remains a possibility. Relative stability marked proton patients; photon patients lost diversity and naive cells.

The CDR3 is 14 amino acids. The ends were cut back, 0 bases at V and 3 bases at J, with 8 bases in the middle. The germline CDR1 and CDR2 sequences are LGHNA and YNFKEQ. The J gene is TRBJ1-2, the V gene TRBV4-2; perhaps TRBD1 as D (5 bases). This sample comprised peripheral blood, obtained from a patient treated with photon-based radiotherapy. The receptor was derived from a woman in her 40s with cholangiocarcinoma. The CDR3 sequence: CASSQEQAYYGYTF. CDR3 DNA sequence: TGTGCCAGCAGCCAAGAACAGGCCTACTATGGCTACACCTTC.